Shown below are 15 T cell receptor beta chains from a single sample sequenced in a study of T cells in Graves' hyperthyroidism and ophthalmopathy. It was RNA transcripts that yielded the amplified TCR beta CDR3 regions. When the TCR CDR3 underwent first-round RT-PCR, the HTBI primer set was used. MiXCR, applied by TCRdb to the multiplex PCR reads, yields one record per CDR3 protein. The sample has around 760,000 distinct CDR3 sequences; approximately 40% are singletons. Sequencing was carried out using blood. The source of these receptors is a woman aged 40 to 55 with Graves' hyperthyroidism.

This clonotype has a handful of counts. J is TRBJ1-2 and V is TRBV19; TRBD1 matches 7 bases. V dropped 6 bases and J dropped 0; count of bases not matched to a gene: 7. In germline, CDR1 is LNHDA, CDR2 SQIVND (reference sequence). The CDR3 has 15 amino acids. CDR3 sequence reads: CASRWTGRANYGYTF. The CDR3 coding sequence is TGTGCCAGTAGATGGACAGGCCGAGCTAACTATGGCTACACCTTC.

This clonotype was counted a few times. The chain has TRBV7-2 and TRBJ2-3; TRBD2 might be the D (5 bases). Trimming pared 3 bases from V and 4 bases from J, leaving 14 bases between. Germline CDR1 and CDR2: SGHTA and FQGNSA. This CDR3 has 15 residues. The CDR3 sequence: CASSFRASRADTQYF. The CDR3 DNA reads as TGTGCCAGCAGCTTTAGGGCTAGCCGGGCAGATACGCAGTATTTT.

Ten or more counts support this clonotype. The CDR3 region is CSATPEGLAGVINQYF. CDR3 bases: TGCAGTGCCACACCCGAGGGGCTAGCGGGGGTCATTAACCAGTACTTC. The chain has TRBV20-1 and TRBJ2-5, with 10 nucleotides matching TRBD2. The germline V gene encodes CDR1 DFQATT and CDR2 SNEGSKA (reference sequence). The CDR3 covers 16 residues. V lost 6 bases, J lost 10 bases, and 20 bases stayed unmatched.

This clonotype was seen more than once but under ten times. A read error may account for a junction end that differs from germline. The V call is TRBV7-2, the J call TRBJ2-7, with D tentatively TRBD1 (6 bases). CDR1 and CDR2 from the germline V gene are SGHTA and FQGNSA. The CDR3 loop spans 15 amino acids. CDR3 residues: CASSQVFQGRYEQYF. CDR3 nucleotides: TGCGCCAGCAGCCAAGTATTCCAGGGGAGATACGAGCAGTACTTC. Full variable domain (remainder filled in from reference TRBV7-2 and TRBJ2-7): GAGVSQSPSNKVTEKGKDVELRCDPISGHTALYWYRQSLGQGLEFLIYFQGNSAPDKSGLPSDRFSAERTGGSVSTLTIQRTQQEDSAVYLCASSQVFQGRYEQYFGPGTRLTVT.

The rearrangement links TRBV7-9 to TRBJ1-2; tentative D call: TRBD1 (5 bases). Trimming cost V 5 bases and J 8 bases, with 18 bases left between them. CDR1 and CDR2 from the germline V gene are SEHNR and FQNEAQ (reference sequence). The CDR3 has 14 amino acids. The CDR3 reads CASSPMDILAGYTF. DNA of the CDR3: TGTGCCAGCAGCCCGATGGACATCCTCGCGGGCTACACCTTC.

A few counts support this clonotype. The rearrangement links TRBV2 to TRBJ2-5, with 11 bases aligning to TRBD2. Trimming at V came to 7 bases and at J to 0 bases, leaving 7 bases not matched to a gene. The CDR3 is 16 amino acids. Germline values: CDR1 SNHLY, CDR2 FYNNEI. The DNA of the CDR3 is TGTGCCAGCAACCTGGGACTAGCGGAATACCAAGAGACCCAGTACTTC. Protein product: CASNLGLAEYQETQYF.

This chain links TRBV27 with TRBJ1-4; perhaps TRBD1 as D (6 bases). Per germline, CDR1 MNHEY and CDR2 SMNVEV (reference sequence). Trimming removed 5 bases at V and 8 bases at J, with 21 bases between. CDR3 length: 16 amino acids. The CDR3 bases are TGTGCCAGCAGTCTAACCGGACAGTGGTGGTACGAAAAACTGTTTTTT. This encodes CASSLTGQWWYEKLFF.

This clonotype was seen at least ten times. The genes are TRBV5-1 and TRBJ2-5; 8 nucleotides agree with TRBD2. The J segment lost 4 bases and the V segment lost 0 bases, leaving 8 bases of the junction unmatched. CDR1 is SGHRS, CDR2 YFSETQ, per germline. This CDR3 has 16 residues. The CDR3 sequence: CASSLGDSGMGETQYF. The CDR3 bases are TGCGCCAGCAGCTTGGGAGATAGCGGGATGGGAGAGACCCAGTACTTC.

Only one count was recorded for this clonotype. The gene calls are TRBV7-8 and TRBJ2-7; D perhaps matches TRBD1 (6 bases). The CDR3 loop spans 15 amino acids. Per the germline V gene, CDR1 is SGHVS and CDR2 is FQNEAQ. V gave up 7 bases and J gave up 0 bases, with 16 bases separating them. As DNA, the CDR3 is TGTGCCAGCAACTCCGAAACAGGGAACTCCTACGAGCAGTACTTC. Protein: CASNSETGNSYEQYF.

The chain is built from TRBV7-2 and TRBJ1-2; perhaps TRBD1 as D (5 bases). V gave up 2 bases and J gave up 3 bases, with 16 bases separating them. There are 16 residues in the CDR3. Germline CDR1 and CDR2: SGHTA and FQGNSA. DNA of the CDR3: TGTGCCAGCAGCTTAACCCCCCGGACAACAGACTATGGCTACACCTTC. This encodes CASSLTPRTTDYGYTF.

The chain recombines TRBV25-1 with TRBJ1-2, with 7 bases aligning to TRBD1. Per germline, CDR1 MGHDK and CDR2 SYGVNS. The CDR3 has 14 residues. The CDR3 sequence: CAREGAGSHYGYTF. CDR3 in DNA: TGTGCTAGAGAGGGGGCAGGGAGTCACTATGGCTACACCTTC.

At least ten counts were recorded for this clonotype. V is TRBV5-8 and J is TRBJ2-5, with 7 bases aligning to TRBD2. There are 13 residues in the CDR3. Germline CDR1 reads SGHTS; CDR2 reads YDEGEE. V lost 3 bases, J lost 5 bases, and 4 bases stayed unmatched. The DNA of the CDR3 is TGTGCCAGCAGCTCGGGGGGAAGGGAGACCCAGTACTTC. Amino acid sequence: CASSSGGRETQYF.

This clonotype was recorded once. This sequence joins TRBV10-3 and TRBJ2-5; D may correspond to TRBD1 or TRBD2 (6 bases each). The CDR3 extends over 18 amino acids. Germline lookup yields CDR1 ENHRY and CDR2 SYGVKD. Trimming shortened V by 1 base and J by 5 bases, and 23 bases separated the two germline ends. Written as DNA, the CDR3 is TGTGCCATCAGTGAGTGGGTAGGCGGGGACATCCCTGGGGAGACCCAGTACTTC. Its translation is CAISEWVGGDIPGETQYF.

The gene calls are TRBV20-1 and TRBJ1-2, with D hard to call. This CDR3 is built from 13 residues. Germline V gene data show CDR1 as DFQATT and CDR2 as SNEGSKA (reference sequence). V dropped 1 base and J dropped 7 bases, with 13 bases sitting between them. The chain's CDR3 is CSARVRPGSGYTF. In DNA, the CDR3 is TGCAGTGCTAGAGTACGACCTGGAAGTGGCTACACCTTC.

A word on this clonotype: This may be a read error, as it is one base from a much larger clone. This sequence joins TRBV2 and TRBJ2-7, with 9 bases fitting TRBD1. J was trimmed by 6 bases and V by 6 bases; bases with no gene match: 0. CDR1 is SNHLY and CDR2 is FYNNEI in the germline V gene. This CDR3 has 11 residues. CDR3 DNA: TGTGCCAGCAGGGACAGGGGCGAGCAGTACTTC. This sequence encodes CASRDRGEQYF.